The next 23 T cell receptor beta chains were all read from a single sample in a study of T-cell reconstitution after alpha-beta-depleted transplantation in children (dated by TCRdb to 2016 to 2017). What this sample's treatment or condition label stands for: allogeneic hematopoietic cell transplantation with graft depleted of TCRalphabeta T cells and CD19 B cells. Library method: PCR. The instrument given in TCRdb is Illumina HiSeq 2500. Molecular barcoding was employed in the preparation of TCR libraries, with unique molecular identifiers being used to normalize TCRbeta repertoire quantification. Using fastp trimming at Q25 and MiXCR clonotype assembly, TCRdb reanalyzed the public sequencing data and kept in-frame beta chains. For every CDR3 protein sequence, its rows merge into one entry that carries the most common genes and DNA. The sample table records about a million distinct CDR3 sequences; less than 30% of these occur just once. Roughly 31% of the sample belongs to the ten largest clones.

Sequencing was performed on PBMCs, mostly from graft donor cells, taken 360 days after TCRalphabeta/CD19-depleted stem cell transplant. The receptors shown here come from a boy under two years old who had a stem cell transplant for SCID, so the T cells may come from the graft donor.

V and J are TRBV9 and TRBJ2-5; D gene unclear. CDR1 SGDLS and CDR2 YYNGEE come from the germline V gene. Trimming took off 0 bases at V and 7 bases at J, with 7 bases between the two ends. The CDR3 loop spans 12 amino acids. CDR3 sequence reads: CASSVELGTQYF. CDR3 nucleotide sequence: TGTGCCAGCAGCGTAGAGCTTGGGACCCAGTACTTC.

V usage is TRBV12-3 or TRBV12-4 and J usage is TRBJ1-1, with D maybe TRBD1 (5 bases). The V end was cut by 5 bases, the J end by 7 bases, with 20 bases between. CDR3 length: 15 residues. CDR3 protein: CASSPGPISGSEAFF. The CDR3 DNA is TGTGCCAGCAGTCCAGGCCCCATTTCAGGGAGTGAAGCTTTCTTT.

This clonotype was counted between two and nine times. The chain is built from TRBV24-1 and TRBJ2-2, with D unresolved. The germline V gene has CDR1 KGHDR and CDR2 SFDVKD. The CDR3 contains 16 residues. V gave up 1 base and J gave up 0 bases, with 8 bases separating them. The CDR3 reads CATSDFGGPNTGELFF. The CDR3, as DNA: TGTGCCACCAGTGATTTCGGCGGACCGAACACCGGGGAGCTGTTTTTT.

This clonotype was counted once. The chain combines TRBV6-1 with TRBJ2-5; D may be TRBD2 (5 bases). Germline values: CDR1 MNHNS, CDR2 SASEGT. The CDR3 consists of 14 residues. Between the trimmed V and J ends, which lost 7 bases and 4 bases, there was a span of 16 bases. CDR3 coding DNA: TGTGCCAGCACCCCGCGGGCCCATCTAGAGACCCAGTACTTC. It specifies CASTPRAHLETQYF.

This chain joins TRBV7-9 and TRBJ2-7, with D possibly being TRBD1 or TRBD2 (5 bases each). The CDR3 runs 15 residues. With 5 bases removed from V and 4 bases from J, the gap between germline ends came to 18 bases. Germline loops: CDR1 SEHNR, CDR2 FQNEAQ (reference sequence). CDR3 DNA sequence: TGTGCCAGCAGCCCTGGCCATGGGGGTTCGTACGAGCAGTACTTC. Protein: CASSPGHGGSYEQYF.

This clonotype has only a few counts. The genes are TRBV4-1 and TRBJ2-3; 7 nucleotides align to TRBD1. J lost 2 bases, V lost 2 bases, and 10 bases had no gene match. The CDR3 is made up of 17 amino acids. Germline V gene data show CDR1 as MGHRA and CDR2 as YSYEKL. The CDR3 bases are TGCGCCAGCAGCCAATCTGGAAGGGGGCCCTTCACAGATACGCAGTATTTT. The encoded protein is CASSQSGRGPFTDTQYF.

This clonotype was seen only a few times. The chain has TRBV29-1 and TRBJ2-3, with D possibly matching TRBD2 (5 bases). The V and J ends lost 6 bases and 5 bases respectively, with 12 bases between them. This CDR3 has 12 amino acids. Germline CDR1 SQVTM, CDR2 ANQGSEA. CDR3 protein: CSVDLRGDTQYF. In DNA, the CDR3 is TGCAGCGTCGACCTACGGGGAGATACGCAGTATTTT.

Points on this clonotype: The junction does not match germline at one end; this may be a read error. The chain combines TRBV20-1 with TRBJ2-4; D is perhaps TRBD1 (5 bases). This CDR3 contains 14 residues. Germline V gene data show CDR1 as DFQATT and CDR2 as SNEGSKA (reference sequence). The CDR3 sequence: CSASSPGAKNIQYF. The CDR3 DNA sequence: TGCAGTGCTAGTTCCCCTGGGGCCAAAAACATTCAGTATTTC.

This sequence joins TRBV4-1 and TRBJ1-3; possible D gene TRBD1, 5 bases. The CDR3 is made up of 15 amino acids. CDR1 MGHRA and CDR2 YSYEKL come from the germline V gene. The ends were cut back, 4 bases at V and 5 bases at J, with 15 bases in the middle. The CDR3 sequence is CASSPPGALRNTIYF. The CDR3 coding sequence is TGCGCCAGCAGCCCCCCTGGGGCCTTGAGAAACACCATATATTTT.

The chain carries TRBV27 and TRBJ1-1; D is unresolved. CDR1 MNHEY and CDR2 SMNVEV come from the germline V gene (reference sequence). The CDR3 spans 15 residues. Trimming left V 3 bases short and J 3 bases short, with 14 bases between. The CDR3 loop is CASSLGPWGDTEAFF. DNA of the CDR3: TGTGCCAGCAGTTTGGGCCCCTGGGGTGACACTGAAGCTTTCTTT.

The V call is TRBV20-1, the J call TRBJ2-3, with D possibly matching TRBD2 (6 bases). V shed 3 bases and J shed 6 bases, with 13 bases lying between them. Looked up from germline, CDR1 is DFQATT and CDR2 is SNEGSKA (reference sequence). There are 13 residues in the CDR3. DNA of the CDR3: TGCAGTGCTAGGTTGGGAGGCGGCGATACGCAGTATTTT. Amino acid sequence: CSARLGGGDTQYF.

The chain recombines TRBV29-1 with TRBJ2-4; TRBD1 matches 9 bases. Germline assignment: CDR1 SQVTM and CDR2 ANQGSEA. The CDR3 covers 12 residues. The junction had 1 base not matched to a gene; V was cut back by 6 bases and J by 4 bases. The CDR3 sequence: CSVTGGKNIQYF. The CDR3 DNA reads TGCAGCGTGACAGGGGGTAAAAACATTCAGTACTTC.

This rearrangement joins TRBV6-1 to TRBJ2-7, with 7 positions matching TRBD1. The length of the CDR3 is 15 residues. V lost 6 bases to trimming and J lost 9 bases; unmatched junction nucleotides: 17. CDR1 is MNHNS, CDR2 SASEGT, per germline. Written as DNA, the CDR3 is TGTGCCAGCAGGTCGGGACAGTTAGGGATAGGTGGGCAGTACTTC. Protein sequence: CASRSGQLGIGGQYF.

V is TRBV6-1 and J is TRBJ2-5, with D maybe TRBD2 (5 bases). CDR3 size: 15 residues. V was shortened by 1 base and J by 5 bases, with 14 bases between the two germline ends. The germline CDR1 and CDR2 sequences are MNHNS and SASEGT. The CDR3 DNA sequence: TGTGCCAGCAGTGAAGAGGGAGAGGGTACGGAGACCCAGTACTTC. This translates into CASSEEGEGTETQYF.

There are many counts of this clonotype. The chain joins TRBV6-5 to TRBJ2-6; a weak D match, TRBD2 (5 bases). Trimming cost V 5 bases and J 5 bases, with 16 bases left between them. The CDR3 runs 16 residues. Germline V gene sequence: CDR1 MNHEY, CDR2 SVGAGI. CDR3 loop: CASSTVGVRRANVLTF. Here the CDR3 DNA reads TGTGCCAGCAGTACGGTCGGGGTTCGAAGGGCCAACGTCCTGACTTTC.

This clonotype occurred a few times. The chain links TRBV27 to TRBJ2-1; D not certain. The CDR3 covers 13 residues. V shed 2 bases and J shed 5 bases, with 7 bases lying between them. Per germline, CDR1 MNHEY and CDR2 SMNVEV (reference sequence). CDR3 coding DNA: TGTGCCAGCAGTTTACAGGCTAACAATGAGCAGTTCTTC. Translation: CASSLQANNEQFF.

The gene calls are TRBV27 and TRBJ2-3; 15 positions agree with TRBD2. The CDR3 totals 18 residues. J was trimmed by 3 bases and V by 6 bases; bases with no gene match: 10. CDR1 and CDR2 from the germline V gene are MNHEY and SMNVEV (reference sequence). The CDR3 coding sequence is TGTGCCAGCAGCTCGCCCCGGACTAGCGGGGGGGTGACAGATACGCAGTATTTT. Translated: CASSSPRTSGGVTDTQYF.

The chain employs TRBV5-1 and TRBJ2-3; D is possibly TRBD1 or TRBD2 (5 bases each). Germline assignment: CDR1 SGHRS and CDR2 YFSETQ. The CDR3 spans 15 residues. Trimming cost V 1 base and J 2 bases, with 11 bases left between them. The CDR3 reads CASSLRDDFTDTQYF. The DNA for the CDR3 is TGCGCCAGCAGCTTGCGGGACGACTTCACAGATACGCAGTATTTT. Full variable domain (outside the CDR3, taken from reference TRBV5-1 and TRBJ2-3): KAGVTQTPRYLIKTRGQQVTLSCSPISGHRSVSWYQQTPGQGLQFLFEYFSETQRNKGNFPGRFSGRQFSNSRSEMNVSTLELGDSALYLCASSLRDDFTDTQYFGPGTRLTVL.

V usage is TRBV30 and J usage is TRBJ2-6; no clear D. This CDR3 has 14 residues. The ends were cut back, 0 bases at V and 0 bases at J, with 3 bases in the middle. The germline CDR1 and CDR2 sequences are GTSNPN and SVGIG (reference sequence). As DNA, the CDR3 is TGTGCCTGGAGTGTAGTCTCTGGGGCCAACGTCCTGACTTTC. This gives the protein CAWSVVSGANVLTF.

This clonotype was observed a handful of times. The rearrangement uses TRBV9 and TRBJ2-3, with D perhaps matching TRBD1 or TRBD2 (5 bases each). CDR1 is SGDLS and CDR2 is YYNGEE in the germline V gene. V was shortened by 3 bases and J by 3 bases, with 17 bases between the two germline ends. This CDR3 region has 16 residues. CDR3 sequence (DNA): TGTGCCAGCAGCGCCACTCCGGGACCTCCGACAGATACGCAGTATTTT. Its translation: CASSATPGPPTDTQYF.

V usage is TRBV6-2 or TRBV6-3 and J usage is TRBJ2-2; 7 bases fit TRBD1. Unmatched junction bases numbered 15, after V lost 5 bases and J lost 6 bases. The CDR3 spans 17 residues. Germline CDR1 is MNHEY and CDR2 is SVGEGT. The CDR3 loop is CASSPGTAHYGSGELFF. CDR3 DNA: TGTGCCAGCAGTCCCGGGACAGCCCATTACGGGTCCGGGGAGCTGTTTTTT.

The CDR3 bases are TGTGCCAGCAGCCTAGGACCAGTCCAAGAGACCCAGTACTTC. It translates to CASSLGPVQETQYF. The gene calls are TRBV4-2 and TRBJ2-5; unclear D gene. The CDR3 covers 14 residues. Germline CDR1 and CDR2: LGHNA and YNFKEQ. V was trimmed by 4 bases and J by 1 base, leaving 10 bases between them.

This rearrangement joins TRBV15 to TRBJ2-3; 7 bases are shared with TRBD2. This CDR3 has 15 residues. Germline loops: CDR1 LNHNV, CDR2 YYDKDF (reference sequence). Losses at the gene ends were 2 bases for V and 3 bases for J; bases not matched to a gene: 5. The CDR3 DNA is TGTGCCACCAGCAGAAGGACTAGTATAACAGATACGCAGTATTTT. It yields the protein CATSRRTSITDTQYF. Combining the CDR3 with reference TRBV15 and TRBJ2-3 gives the whole variable domain DAMVIQNPRYQVTQFGKPVTLSCSQTLNHNVMYWYQQKSSQAPKLLFHYYDKDFNNEADTPDNFQSRRPNTSFCFLDIRSPGLGDTAMYLCATSRRTSITDTQYFGPGTRLTVL.